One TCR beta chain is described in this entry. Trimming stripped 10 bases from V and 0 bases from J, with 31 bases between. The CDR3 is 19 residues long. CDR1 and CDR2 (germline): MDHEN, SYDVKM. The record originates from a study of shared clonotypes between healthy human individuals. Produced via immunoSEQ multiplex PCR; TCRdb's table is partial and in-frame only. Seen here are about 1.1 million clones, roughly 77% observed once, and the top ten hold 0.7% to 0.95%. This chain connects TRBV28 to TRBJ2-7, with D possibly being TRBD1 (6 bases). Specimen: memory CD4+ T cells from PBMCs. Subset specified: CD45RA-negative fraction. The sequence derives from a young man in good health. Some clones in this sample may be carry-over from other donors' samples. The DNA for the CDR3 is TGTGCCACCCTGGGGGCCCCCCGGACAGACCCCCCGTACTCCTACGAGCAGTACTTC. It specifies CATLGAPRTDPPYSYEQYF.